This T cell receptor (beta chain) was sequenced for a study of T cell clonotyping in hematopoietic cell transplantation. Study-wide findings and caveats: At the given depth, recipient repertoires were over 97% de novo clonotypes.

V lost 4 bases, J lost 7 bases, and 16 bases stayed unmatched. Per germline, CDR1 ENHRY and CDR2 SYGVKD. The CDR3 is 17 residues long. Comments on this clone: Its antigen is unidentified.

TCRdb's table, derived via immunoSEQ multiplex PCR, lists solely in-frame clones and lacks some. The sample has about 70,000 clones; around 94% are singletons. This chain links TRBV10-3 with TRBJ2-7, with 10 bases matching TRBD2. The sequence derives from a man aged 45-65 years in good health. Some clones in this sample may be carry-over from other donors' samples. The sequenced sample consisted of peripheral blood mononuclear cells. The chain's CDR3 is CAISGRGSGRSSREQYF. The CDR3 DNA is TGTGCCATCAGTGGCCGGGGTAGCGGGAGGAGTTCTCGGGAGCAGTACTTC.